This T cell receptor (beta chain) was obtained from a study of T cells after posttransplantation cyclophosphamide. Busulfan-fludarabine conditioning, marrow transplant, and cyclophosphamide on days +3 and +4 were administered. Study outcomes and limitations: Later post-transplant blood repertoires were often dominated by donor CD8+ memory clones. Tissue-infiltrating T cells from skin or gut overlapped little with blood T cells.

CDR1 is SQVTM and CDR2 is ANQGSEA in the germline V gene. Losses at the gene ends were 6 bases for V and 0 bases for J; bases not matched to a gene: 8. This CDR3 has 15 residues. Repertoires were generated with immunoSEQ multiplex PCR, while TCRdb's copy carries only in-frame clones and drops some. Here the sample spans some 34,000 clones, about 77% being singletons. In this sample, this clone turned up a few times. The target antigen is unknown. Sequenced material: CD4+ T cells sorted from blood, taken just over 1,900 days after a stem cell transplant with posttransplant cyclophosphamide. The TCR sequence derives from a female patient aged 35 to 55 who received an allogeneic stem cell transplant from a related donor, was CMV-positive, and had no GVHD. Some T cells may be the graft donor's. The gene calls are TRBV29-1 and TRBJ2-1; 7 bases align to TRBD2. The CDR3 protein is CSVGPGGSSYNEQFF. The CDR3 DNA sequence: TGCAGCGTCGGCCCCGGCGGGAGCTCCTACAATGAGCAGTTCTTC.